This T cell receptor (beta chain) was recorded in a study of regulatory T cells in long-lasting Graves disease. Overall study: Graves' disease counted as persistent after over 5 years of antithyroid drugs with positive TSH receptor antibodies. Study results and limitations: Segments TRBV28, TRBJ1-2 and TRBJ2-5 showed preferential usage in persistent disease.

V shed 4 bases, J shed 1 base, and the junction held 9 bases outside the gene matches. The CDR3 has 16 residues. Germline V gene data show CDR1 as SGHTA and CDR2 as FQGNSA. Time point defined: persistent/refractory GD, antithyroid drugs over 5 years with positive TRAb. The TCR library was made from RNA extracted from PBMCs. From an endocrinology department in Xi'an, China, came the patients. There are a few counts of this clonotype. Its antigen remains unidentified. TCR beta libraries were built with iRepertoire HTBI primers and Arm-PCR of CDR3 regions. TCRdb re-called the multiplex PCR reads with MiXCR, one entry per CDR3 protein. Of about 310,000 distinct CDR3 sequences listed, roughly 21% are singletons.

The chain uses TRBV7-2 and TRBJ2-7; 8 nucleotides match TRBD2. Material: peripheral blood mononuclear cells (PBMCs), obtained when the disease was refractory, from a patient treated with antithyroid drugs. This TCR came from a female donor with Graves disease. As DNA, the CDR3 is TGTGCCAGCAGCTCTGGCGGGAGGTATAGTTCCTACGAGCAGTACTTC. Encoded protein: CASSSGGRYSSYEQYF.